Listed below are T cell receptor beta chains from one sample, sequenced in a study of blood T cell repertoires in COVID-19. Sequencing was performed with immunoSEQ multiplex PCR; in TCRdb, only in-frame clones are kept and a portion is missing. The sample contains fewer than 400,000 clones, roughly 90% of which appear only once. Sequencing was carried out using PBMCs or T cells enriched from blood (not recorded which). Every receptor here comes from a woman in her 30s who had recovered from COVID-19. Both conserved end residues are part of each CDR3. Fields, in order: J gene, V gene, CDR3 protein.

J gene: TRBJ1-3; V gene: TRBV4-2; CDR3 protein: CASSQDATGSSGNTIYF
J gene: TRBJ1-5; V gene: TRBV2; CDR3 protein: CASSGGGYSNQPQHF
J gene: TRBJ1-6; V gene: TRBV6-5; CDR3 protein: CASQGGAYNSPLHF
J gene: TRBJ2-1; V gene: TRBV10-2; CDR3 protein: CASSEPSSSFSYNEQFF
J gene: TRBJ1-4; V gene: TRBV9; CDR3 protein: CASSVDRGTGPPEKLFF
J gene: TRBJ2-3; V gene: TRBV19; CDR3 protein: CASRDYTDTQYF
J gene: TRBJ1-1; V gene: TRBV29-1; CDR3 protein: CSVSLGSF
J gene: TRBJ1-2; V gene: TRBV6-5; CDR3 protein: CASRLTGHYGYTF
J gene: TRBJ2-1; V gene: TRBV7-8; CDR3 protein: CASSLGEIYNEQFF
J gene: TRBJ2-3; V gene: TRBV6-1; CDR3 protein: CASSEGSARDTQYF
J gene: TRBJ1-3; V gene: TRBV18; CDR3 protein: CASSPSNSDTIYF
J gene: TRBJ1-4; V gene: TRBV6-5; CDR3 protein: CASTTGSEKLFF
J gene: TRBJ2-2; V gene: TRBV18; CDR3 protein: CASSLDKYTGELFF
J gene: TRBJ2-5; V gene: TRBV27; CDR3 protein: CASSSGRRVSSETQYF
J gene: TRBJ1-2; V gene: TRBV19; CDR3 protein: CASSSRTGEENYGYTF
J gene: TRBJ1-1; V gene: TRBV28; CDR3 protein: CAIRQGSGTEAFF
J gene: TRBJ2-1; V gene: TRBV27; CDR3 protein: CASSSFGTSGNEQFF
J gene: TRBJ1-2; V gene: TRBV19; CDR3 protein: CASSIGGYYGYTF
J gene: TRBJ1-5; V gene: TRBV5-1; CDR3 protein: CASSLGTGPNQPQHF
J gene: TRBJ1-1; V gene: TRBV4-2; CDR3 protein: CASSRFFETEAFF
J gene: TRBJ1-5; V gene: TRBV7-2; CDR3 protein: CASSVDRGGQPQHF
J gene: TRBJ2-1; V gene: TRBV28; CDR3 protein: CASSEPAYNEQFF
J gene: TRBJ1-1; V gene: TRBV7-2; CDR3 protein: CASSRTVDEAFF
J gene: TRBJ2-6; V gene: TRBV13; CDR3 protein: CASSFGNSGANVLTF
J gene: TRBJ2-3; V gene: TRBV5-4; CDR3 protein: CASSLASVWTSWGTDTQYF
J gene: TRBJ2-7; V gene: TRBV30; CDR3 protein: CAWRWGGESLREQYF
J gene: TRBJ1-5; V gene: TRBV5-5; CDR3 protein: CASSRQGDQPQHF
J gene: TRBJ2-5; V gene: TRBV5-1; CDR3 protein: CASSLVVRETQYF
J gene: TRBJ1-2; V gene: TRBV29-1; CDR3 protein: CSVTGGDGYTF
J gene: TRBJ2-7; V gene: TRBV6-5; CDR3 protein: CASSYLTGVGYEQYF
J gene: TRBJ2-2; V gene: TRBV5-1; CDR3 protein: CASSLRLADTGELFF
J gene: TRBJ2-6; V gene: TRBV9; CDR3 protein: CASSSQGWTGANVLTF
J gene: TRBJ2-5; V gene: TRBV6-5; CDR3 protein: CASSPLAEETQYF
J gene: TRBJ1-5; V gene: TRBV19; CDR3 protein: CASSMGGTGSGHSNQPQHF
J gene: TRBJ1-2; V gene: TRBV6-5; CDR3 protein: CASKSPNYGYTF
J gene: TRBJ2-3; V gene: TRBV5-4; CDR3 protein: CASSILQRADTQYF
J gene: TRBJ1-3; V gene: TRBV10-3; CDR3 protein: CAISNRRIQGGNTIYF
J gene: TRBJ1-5; V gene: TRBV7-2; CDR3 protein: CASSFDISRNQPQHF
J gene: TRBJ2-7; V gene: TRBV2; CDR3 protein: CASSVFEGYEQYF
J gene: TRBJ2-5; V gene: TRBV7-2; CDR3 protein: CASSFEIAGAGTQYF
J gene: TRBJ2-1; V gene: TRBV19; CDR3 protein: CASSIGQPISYNEQFF
J gene: TRBJ1-6; V gene: TRBV7-6; CDR3 protein: CASSSVPYNSPLHF
J gene: TRBJ2-1; V gene: TRBV7-2; CDR3 protein: CASSLELAGGYNEQFF
J gene: TRBJ2-2; V gene: TRBV5-1; CDR3 protein: CASSPRTANTGELFF
J gene: TRBJ2-1; V gene: TRBV5-1; CDR3 protein: CASSPGLAGGVNNEQFF
J gene: TRBJ1-5; V gene: TRBV20-1; CDR3 protein: CSASRGVGDQPQHF
J gene: TRBJ2-5; V gene: TRBV7-6; CDR3 protein: CASSSQETQYF
J gene: TRBJ1-1; V gene: TRBV5-1; CDR3 protein: CASSRRVNTEAFF
J gene: TRBJ2-5; V gene: TRBV6-5; CDR3 protein: CASSRGGRETQYF
J gene: TRBJ2-5; V gene: TRBV11-2; CDR3 protein: CASSLVWGTSGGQETQYF
J gene: TRBJ1-4; V gene: TRBV27; CDR3 protein: CASSLSGARDEKLFF
J gene: TRBJ1-5; V gene: TRBV19; CDR3 protein: CASRTDRGGDSNQPQHF